This record looks at one TCR beta chain sequence and its context. PCR amplification relied on 60 Vbeta primers (plus 13 Jbeta primers). Using immunoSEQ multiplex PCR, the repertoire was profiled, and TCRdb retains in-frame clones only, with some absent. The data contain about 150,000 clones, over 80% of them singletons. The data are from a study of cytomegalovirus exposure and HLA in healthy donors. V lost 1 base to trimming and J lost 0 bases, with 12 bases between them. Germline loops: CDR1 LGHNA, CDR2 YNFKEQ. CDR3 length equals 16 residues. This sequence originates from a boy between 2 and 10 years old in good health and CMV-seronegative. Sequencing was performed on PBMCs. The chain combines TRBV4-2 with TRBJ2-5; D uncertain. The CDR3 DNA sequence: TGTGCCAGCAGCCAAGGTCTTTCCACTTACCAAGAGACCCAGTACTTC. Translating gives CASSQGLSTYQETQYF.